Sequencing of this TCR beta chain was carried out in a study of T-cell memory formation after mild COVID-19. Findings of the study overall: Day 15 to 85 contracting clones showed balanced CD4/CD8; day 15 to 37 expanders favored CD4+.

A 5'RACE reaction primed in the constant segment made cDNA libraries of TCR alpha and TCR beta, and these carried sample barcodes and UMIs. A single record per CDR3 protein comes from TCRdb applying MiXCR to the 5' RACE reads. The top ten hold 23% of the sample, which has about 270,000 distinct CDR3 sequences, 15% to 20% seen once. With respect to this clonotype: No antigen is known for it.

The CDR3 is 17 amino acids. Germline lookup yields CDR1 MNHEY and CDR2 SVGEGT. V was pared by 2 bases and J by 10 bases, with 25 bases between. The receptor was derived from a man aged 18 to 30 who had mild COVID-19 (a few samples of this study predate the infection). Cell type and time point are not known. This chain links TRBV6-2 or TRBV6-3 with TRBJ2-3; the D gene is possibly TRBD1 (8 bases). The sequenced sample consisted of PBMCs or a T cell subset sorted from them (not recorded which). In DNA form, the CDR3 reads TGTGCCAGCAGTTACGCGAGAGCGGGACAGGTCGCCAATCCGCAGTATTTT. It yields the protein CASSYARAGQVANPQYF.